This is a list of T cell receptor beta chains from one sample in a study of blood T cells in healthy people across ages. TCRdb redid the calling of the 5' RACE reads with MiXCR, one entry per CDR3 protein. The sample includes about 570,000 distinct CDR3 sequences, roughly 28% of them seen just once. The sample consisted of blood. These TCRs come from a woman aged 70 to 79 in good health. Both conserved end residues are part of each CDR3. The order of the fields is CDR3 protein, J gene, V gene.

CDR3 protein: CASSGLGPPGTEAFF; J gene: TRBJ1-1; V gene: TRBV6-4
CDR3 protein: CATSRSRNTEAFF; J gene: TRBJ1-1; V gene: TRBV15
CDR3 protein: CASRTGSSYEQYF; J gene: .; V gene: TRBV5-1
CDR3 protein: CASSRSTFTEAFF; J gene: TRBJ1-1; V gene: TRBV14
CDR3 protein: CASSLAPMGEQYF; J gene: TRBJ2-5; V gene: TRBV5-1
CDR3 protein: CASTKAGYGYTF; J gene: TRBJ1-2; V gene: TRBV11-3
CDR3 protein: CASGLVQGNEQYF; J gene: TRBJ2-7; V gene: TRBV12-3/TRBV12-4
CDR3 protein: CASSLGSDAETQYF; J gene: TRBJ2-5; V gene: TRBV7-9
CDR3 protein: CSVNLRGTDSYEQYF; J gene: TRBJ2-7; V gene: TRBV29-1
CDR3 protein: CAIRDPGLAGETQYF; J gene: .; V gene: TRBV10-3
CDR3 protein: CASKIEIAGTHEQYF; J gene: .; V gene: TRBV7-2
CDR3 protein: CASSLEQGMETQYF; J gene: .; V gene: TRBV7-9
CDR3 protein: CASSQFDGNTIYF; J gene: TRBJ1-3; V gene: TRBV3-1
CDR3 protein: CASRPGPSYEQYF; J gene: TRBJ2-7; V gene: TRBV6-5
CDR3 protein: CASSLGPRVSEQYF; J gene: .; V gene: TRBV7-2
CDR3 protein: CASSLGTGVVTQYF; J gene: TRBJ2-5; V gene: TRBV7-2
CDR3 protein: CASSVSLAGALTDTQYF; J gene: TRBJ2-3; V gene: TRBV9
CDR3 protein: CASRVGPIEFEQYF; J gene: TRBJ2-7; V gene: TRBV6-1
CDR3 protein: CASSSGARLGREKLFF; J gene: TRBJ1-4; V gene: TRBV7-2
CDR3 protein: CSVEGASGVSGEQYF; J gene: TRBJ2-7; V gene: TRBV29-1
CDR3 protein: CASSLGPNYGYTF; J gene: TRBJ1-2; V gene: TRBV7-9
CDR3 protein: CAGGSNNEQFF; J gene: TRBJ2-1; V gene: TRBV6-6
CDR3 protein: CASSQAPPYEQYF; J gene: .; V gene: TRBV3-1
CDR3 protein: CASSLARWGTEAFF; J gene: TRBJ1-1; V gene: TRBV7-9
CDR3 protein: CSVDLARETQYF; J gene: TRBJ2-5; V gene: TRBV29-1
CDR3 protein: CASSQVYDTQYF; J gene: TRBJ2-3; V gene: TRBV3-1
CDR3 protein: CASSPRTSGGVAYEQYF; J gene: .; V gene: TRBV18
CDR3 protein: CASSLTWRNTEAFF; J gene: TRBJ1-1; V gene: TRBV5-6
CDR3 protein: CASLGIGGAEETQYF; J gene: TRBJ2-5; V gene: TRBV6-2/TRBV6-3
CDR3 protein: CASGSRATTNEKLFF; J gene: TRBJ1-4; V gene: TRBV12-5
CDR3 protein: CSAISGGLDNEQFF; J gene: TRBJ2-1; V gene: TRBV20-1
CDR3 protein: CASSKGAGQRAWETQYF; J gene: TRBJ2-5; V gene: TRBV7-9
CDR3 protein: CAKIDGGMYQETQYF; J gene: TRBJ2-5; V gene: TRBV4-3
CDR3 protein: CASTGTGLTGELFF; J gene: TRBJ2-2; V gene: TRBV6-2/TRBV6-3
CDR3 protein: CASGLVLGEAFF; J gene: TRBJ1-1; V gene: TRBV12-5
CDR3 protein: CASSPRQGGTEELFF; J gene: TRBJ2-2; V gene: TRBV3-1
CDR3 protein: CACSKGLAPSTDTQYF; J gene: TRBJ2-3; V gene: TRBV11-3
CDR3 protein: CSASGGSPDTQYF; J gene: TRBJ2-3; V gene: TRBV20-1
CDR3 protein: CASSPYYDPGHRSLGAFF; J gene: TRBJ1-1; V gene: TRBV6-1
CDR3 protein: CASMMDVKREQFF; J gene: TRBJ2-1; V gene: TRBV6-1
CDR3 protein: CSVVGGNTEAFF; J gene: TRBJ1-1; V gene: TRBV29-1
CDR3 protein: CASSLSGGRTGELFF; J gene: TRBJ2-2; V gene: TRBV7-3
CDR3 protein: CASSHASSGGWAEAKNIQYF; J gene: TRBJ2-4; V gene: TRBV4-2
CDR3 protein: CAASDGTGGSIQYF; J gene: TRBJ2-4; V gene: TRBV24-1
CDR3 protein: CSASSLTGAAAGANVLTF; J gene: TRBJ2-6; V gene: TRBV20-1
CDR3 protein: CSARLETSFSYNEQFF; J gene: TRBJ2-1; V gene: TRBV20-1
CDR3 protein: CSAPEKVSGNTIYF; J gene: TRBJ1-3; V gene: TRBV20-1
CDR3 protein: CASREKTSTTGELFF; J gene: TRBJ2-2; V gene: TRBV2
CDR3 protein: CSARSQRGLGRETQYF; J gene: TRBJ2-5; V gene: TRBV20-1
CDR3 protein: CASRSSYGYTF; J gene: TRBJ1-2; V gene: TRBV5-1
CDR3 protein: CSARDSSTDTQYF; J gene: TRBJ2-3; V gene: TRBV20-1
CDR3 protein: CASSESLGGVSTDTQYF; J gene: TRBJ2-3; V gene: TRBV25-1
CDR3 protein: CASSPITGSTEAFF; J gene: TRBJ1-1; V gene: TRBV7-2